Each of the 3 T cell receptor beta chains below was sequenced from the same sample in a study of blood T cell repertoires in COVID-19. Using immunoSEQ multiplex PCR, the repertoire was profiled, and TCRdb retains in-frame clones only, with some absent. The sample shows 150,000 or so clones, 70% to 85% of them seen only once. Sequences were obtained from peripheral blood. The origin of the receptors is a man between 60 and 75 years old who had recovered from COVID-19.

This clone was picked up one time. The chain uses TRBV6-2 or TRBV6-3 and TRBJ2-2, with D possibly being TRBD1 (5 bases). Germline V gives CDR1 MNHEY, CDR2 SVGEGT. V lost 3 bases and J lost 5, with 10 bases in between. The CDR3 runs 14 residues. CDR3 nucleotides: TGTGCCAGCAGTTATTGGGCAGGGACCGGGGAGCTGTTTTTT. Residues: CASSYWAGTGELFF.

The table lists this clone with a count of one. The chain is built from TRBV5-3 and TRBJ2-7; 9 positions match TRBD1. TRBV5-3 is an ORF for which the function is uncertain. CDR3 size: 13 residues. The junction had 11 bases not matched to a gene; V was cut back by 4 bases and J by 12 bases. The CDR3 sequence: CARSGTGSSRGYF. Written as DNA, the CDR3 is TGTGCCAGAAGCGGGACAGGGTCTTCTAGGGGGTACTTC.

V and J are TRBV13 and TRBJ1-2; D is perhaps TRBD1 (6 bases). The CDR3 extends over 17 amino acids. CDR1 and CDR2 from the germline V gene are PRHDT and FYEKMQ (reference sequence). Trimming pared 0 bases from V and 4 bases from J, leaving 18 bases between. The DNA of the CDR3 is TGTGCCAGCAGCTTAGGCGGGACAATCGTCGAAATCTATGGCTACACCTTC. As protein: CASSLGGTIVEIYGYTF. Using reference TRBV13 and TRBJ1-2 for the parts outside the CDR3, the full variable domain is AAGVIQSPRHLIKEKRETATLKCYPIPRHDTVYWYQQGPGQDPQFLISFYEKMQSDKGSIPDRFSAQQFSDYHSELNMSSLELGDSALYFCASSLGGTIVEIYGYTFGSGTRLTVV.